This T cell receptor beta chain comes out of a study of cytomegalovirus exposure and HLA in healthy donors. General study points: Sequences of the TCR beta chain were said to predict the HLA-A and HLA-B alleles of most subjects accurately. Relative to the approximately 660-donor mean, N-insertions were reportedly fewer in an Asian-associated ancestry cluster in a later analysis.

This clone occurred a few times. Its specificity is unknown. A multiplex PCR was run with 60 Vbeta primers and 13 Jbeta primers. Profiled with immunoSEQ multiplex PCR; TCRdb holds only in-frame clones, not every one. The repertoire holds some 120,000 clones, with 60% to 70% as singletons. This sequence originates from a woman between 35 and 50 years old in good health and CMV-seropositive. What was sequenced was PBMCs.

The CDR3, as DNA: TGCGCCAGCAGGAGGGACAGGGAGATCACCGGGGAGCTGTTTTTT. It yields the protein CASRRDREITGELFF. The chain has TRBV10-1 and TRBJ2-2, with TRBD1 matching over 9 bases. The CDR3 spans 15 residues. Germline-derived CDR1 and CDR2 are WNHNN and SYGVQD (reference sequence). V shed 6 bases, J shed 4 bases, and the junction held 6 bases outside the gene matches.